This TCR beta chain was identified during a study of metastatic and nonmetastatic thyroid tumors. Every patient was untreated before thyroid surgery. This CDR3 has 13 residues. Germline V lookup: CDR1 MNHEY, CDR2 SMNVEV (reference sequence). With MiXCR, TCRdb reprocessed the PCR reads. The sample comprises some 39,000 clones, 16% of which are singletons, and about 20% rests with the top ten. As to this clone: At one of its ends the junction is not consistent with the germline gene, which may arise from a read error. Other DNA sequences from this sample encode an identical CDR3 as well.

This TCR derives from a female donor with papillary thyroid cancer or a benign thyroid nodule (not recorded which). Some clones in this sample may be carry-over from other donors' samples. The genes are TRBV27 and TRBJ1-5; the match to TRBD1 covers 8 bases. Sequenced material: blood. This CDR3 is CASSLDRDQPQHF. In nucleotides, the CDR3 is TGTGCCAGCAGTTTGGACAGGGACCAGCCCCAGCACTTT.